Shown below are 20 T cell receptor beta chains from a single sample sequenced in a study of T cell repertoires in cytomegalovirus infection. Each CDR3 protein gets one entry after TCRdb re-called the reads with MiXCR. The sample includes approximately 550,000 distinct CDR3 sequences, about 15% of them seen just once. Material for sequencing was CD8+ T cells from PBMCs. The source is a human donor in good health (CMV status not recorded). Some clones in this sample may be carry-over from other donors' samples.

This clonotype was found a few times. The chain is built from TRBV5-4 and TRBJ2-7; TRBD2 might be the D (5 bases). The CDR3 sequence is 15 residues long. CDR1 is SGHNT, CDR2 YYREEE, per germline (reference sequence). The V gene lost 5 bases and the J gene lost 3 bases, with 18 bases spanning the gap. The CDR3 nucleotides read TGTGCCAGCAGTTCAATGAGGGAAATGAACTACGAGCAGTACTTC. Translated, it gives CASSSMREMNYEQYF.

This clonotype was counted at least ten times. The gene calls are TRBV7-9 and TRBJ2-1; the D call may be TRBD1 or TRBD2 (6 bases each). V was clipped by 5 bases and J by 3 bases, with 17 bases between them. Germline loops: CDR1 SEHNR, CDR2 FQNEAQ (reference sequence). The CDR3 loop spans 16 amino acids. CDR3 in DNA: TGTGCCAGCAGCCCAGAGACGGGGGCTGGCTACAATGAGCAGTTCTTC. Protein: CASSPETGAGYNEQFF.

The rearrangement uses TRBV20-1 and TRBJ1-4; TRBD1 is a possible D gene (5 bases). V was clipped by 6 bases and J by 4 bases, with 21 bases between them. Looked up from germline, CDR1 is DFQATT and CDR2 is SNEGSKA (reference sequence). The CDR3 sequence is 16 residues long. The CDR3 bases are TGCAGTGCCCGGGAGGGACTCAACCGCTTTAATGAAAAACTGTTTTTT. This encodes CSAREGLNRFNEKLFF.

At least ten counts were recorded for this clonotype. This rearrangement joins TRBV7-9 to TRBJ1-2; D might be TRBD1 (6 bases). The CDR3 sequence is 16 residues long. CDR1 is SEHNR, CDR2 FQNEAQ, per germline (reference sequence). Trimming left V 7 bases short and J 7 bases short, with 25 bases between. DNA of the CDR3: TGTGCCAGCATCGAACGGAGCACAGGGACCGTGACTGGCTACACCTTC. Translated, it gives CASIERSTGTVTGYTF.

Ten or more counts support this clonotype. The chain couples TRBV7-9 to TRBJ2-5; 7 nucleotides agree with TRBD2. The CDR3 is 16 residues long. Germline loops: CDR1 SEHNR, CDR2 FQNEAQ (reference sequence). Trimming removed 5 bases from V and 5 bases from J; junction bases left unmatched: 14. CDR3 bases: TGTGCCAGCAGCCCCCGGAAAGCGGGGCCACTGGAGACCCAGTACTTC. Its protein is CASSPRKAGPLETQYF.

As DNA, the CDR3 is TGTGCCAGCAGCCAATCGAACGGGGGCAATCAGCCCCAGCATTTT. Its protein is CASSQSNGGNQPQHF. The rearrangement links TRBV16 to TRBJ1-5; D ambiguous. Trimming removed 0 bases at V and 2 bases at J, with 8 bases between. Germline V gene sequence: CDR1 KGHSY, CDR2 FQNENV. This CDR3 comprises 15 residues.

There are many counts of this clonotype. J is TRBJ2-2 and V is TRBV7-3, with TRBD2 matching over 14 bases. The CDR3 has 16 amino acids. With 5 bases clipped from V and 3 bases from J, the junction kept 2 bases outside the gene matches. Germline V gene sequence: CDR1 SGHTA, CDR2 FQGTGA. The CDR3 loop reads CASSGGLAGDTGELFF. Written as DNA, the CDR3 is TGTGCCAGCAGCGGGGGACTAGCGGGAGACACCGGGGAGCTGTTTTTT.

The CDR3 loop is CAWSGGSGGQGAGETQYF. The CDR3 region has the DNA TGTGCCTGGAGTGGAGGATCCGGCGGACAGGGGGCAGGGGAGACCCAGTACTTC. This rearrangement joins TRBV30 to TRBJ2-5; 11 bases fit TRBD1. This CDR3 has 18 residues. From germline, CDR1 is GTSNPN and CDR2 SVGIG (reference sequence). J lost 5 bases, V lost 1 base, and 15 bases had no gene match. Combining the CDR3 with reference TRBV30 and TRBJ2-5 gives the whole variable domain SQTIHQWPATLVQPVGSPLSLECTVEGTSNPNLYWYRQAAGRGLQLLFYSVGIGQISSEVPQNLSASRPQDRQFILSSKKLLLSDSGFYLCAWSGGSGGQGAGETQYFGPGTRLLVL.

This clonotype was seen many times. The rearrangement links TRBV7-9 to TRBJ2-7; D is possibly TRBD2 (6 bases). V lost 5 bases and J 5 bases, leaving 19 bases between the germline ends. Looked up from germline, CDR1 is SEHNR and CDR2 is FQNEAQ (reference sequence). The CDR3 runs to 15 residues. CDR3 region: CASSPQTGSVHEQYF. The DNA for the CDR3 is TGTGCCAGCAGCCCTCAGACCGGGAGCGTACACGAGCAGTACTTC.

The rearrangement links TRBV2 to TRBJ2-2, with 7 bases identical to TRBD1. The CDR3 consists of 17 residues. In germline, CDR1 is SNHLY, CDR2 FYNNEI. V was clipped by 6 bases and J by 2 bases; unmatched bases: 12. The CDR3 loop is CASSGIRDRINTGELFF. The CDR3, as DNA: TGTGCCAGCAGCGGAATCCGGGACAGAATCAACACCGGGGAGCTGTTTTTT.

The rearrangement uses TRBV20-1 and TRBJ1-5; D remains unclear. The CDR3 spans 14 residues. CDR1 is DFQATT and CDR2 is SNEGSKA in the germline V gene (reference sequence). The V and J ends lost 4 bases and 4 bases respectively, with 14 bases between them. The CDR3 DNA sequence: TGCAGTGCTATTCGGCTCACCCTAAATCAGCCCCAGCATTTT. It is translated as CSAIRLTLNQPQHF.

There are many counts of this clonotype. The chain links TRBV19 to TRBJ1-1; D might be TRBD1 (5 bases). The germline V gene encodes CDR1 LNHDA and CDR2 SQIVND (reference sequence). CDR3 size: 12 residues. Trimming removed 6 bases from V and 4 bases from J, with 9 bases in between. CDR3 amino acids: CASRAGGTEAFF. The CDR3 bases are TGTGCCAGTAGGGCCGGGGGCACTGAAGCTTTCTTT.

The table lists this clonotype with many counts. Written as DNA, the CDR3 is TGTGCCAGCAGTGAATGGCGGGGCCTTTTGGCACCCCTCCACTTT. This translates into CASSEWRGLLAPLHF. The chain carries TRBV2 and TRBJ1-6; D possibly corresponds to TRBD1 (5 bases). V lost 2 bases to trimming and J lost 11 bases, with 16 bases between them. The CDR3 extends over 15 amino acids. The V gene's germline CDR1 is SNHLY and CDR2 FYNNEI.

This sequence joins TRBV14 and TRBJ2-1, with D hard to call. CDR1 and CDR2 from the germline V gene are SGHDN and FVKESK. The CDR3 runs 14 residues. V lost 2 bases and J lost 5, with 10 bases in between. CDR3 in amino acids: CASSQRPYNNEQFF. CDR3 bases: TGTGCCAGCAGCCAACGACCGTACAACAATGAGCAGTTCTTC.

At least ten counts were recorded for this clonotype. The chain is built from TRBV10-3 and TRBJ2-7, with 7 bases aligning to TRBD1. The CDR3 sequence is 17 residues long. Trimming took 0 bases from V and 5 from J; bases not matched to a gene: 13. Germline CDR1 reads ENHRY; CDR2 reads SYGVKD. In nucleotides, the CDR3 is TGTGCCATCAGTGAGTCTGAAGGGGGCTACAACGATAACGAGCAGTACTTC. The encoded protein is CAISESEGGYNDNEQYF.

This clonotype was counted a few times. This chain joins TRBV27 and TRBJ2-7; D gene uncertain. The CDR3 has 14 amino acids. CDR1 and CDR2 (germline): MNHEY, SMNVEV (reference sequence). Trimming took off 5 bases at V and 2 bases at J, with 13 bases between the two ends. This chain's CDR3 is CASSPAVGTYEQYF. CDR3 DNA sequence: TGTGCCAGCAGTCCTGCGGTAGGCACCTACGAGCAGTACTTC.

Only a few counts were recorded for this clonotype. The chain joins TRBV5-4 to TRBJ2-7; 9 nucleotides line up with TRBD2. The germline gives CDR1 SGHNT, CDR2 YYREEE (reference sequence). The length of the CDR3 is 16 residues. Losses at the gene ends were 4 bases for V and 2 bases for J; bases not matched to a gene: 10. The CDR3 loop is CASSPTGTSITYEQYF. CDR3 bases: TGTGCCAGCAGCCCGACCGGGACTAGCATAACCTACGAGCAGTACTTC.

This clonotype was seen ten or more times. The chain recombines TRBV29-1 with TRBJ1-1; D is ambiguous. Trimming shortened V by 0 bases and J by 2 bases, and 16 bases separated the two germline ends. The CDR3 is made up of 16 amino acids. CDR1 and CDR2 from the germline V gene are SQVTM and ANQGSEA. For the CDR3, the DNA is TGCAGCGTTGAAGAGTGGAGCCGGGTTCCCAACACTGAAGCTTTCTTT. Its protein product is CSVEEWSRVPNTEAFF.

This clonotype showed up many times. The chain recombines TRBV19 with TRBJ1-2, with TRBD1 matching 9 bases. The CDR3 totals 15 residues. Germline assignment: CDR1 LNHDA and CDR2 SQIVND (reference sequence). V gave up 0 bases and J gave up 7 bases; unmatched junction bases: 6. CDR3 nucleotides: TGTGCCAGTAGTATAGATTTCTGGACAGGGGTTGGCTACACCTTC. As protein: CASSIDFWTGVGYTF.

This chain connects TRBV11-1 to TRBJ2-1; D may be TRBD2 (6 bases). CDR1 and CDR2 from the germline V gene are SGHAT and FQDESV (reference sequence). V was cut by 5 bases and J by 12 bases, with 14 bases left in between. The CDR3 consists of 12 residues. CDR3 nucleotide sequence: TGTGCCAGCAGCCCGAACTTCGGGGGGCAGTTCTTC. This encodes CASSPNFGGQFF.